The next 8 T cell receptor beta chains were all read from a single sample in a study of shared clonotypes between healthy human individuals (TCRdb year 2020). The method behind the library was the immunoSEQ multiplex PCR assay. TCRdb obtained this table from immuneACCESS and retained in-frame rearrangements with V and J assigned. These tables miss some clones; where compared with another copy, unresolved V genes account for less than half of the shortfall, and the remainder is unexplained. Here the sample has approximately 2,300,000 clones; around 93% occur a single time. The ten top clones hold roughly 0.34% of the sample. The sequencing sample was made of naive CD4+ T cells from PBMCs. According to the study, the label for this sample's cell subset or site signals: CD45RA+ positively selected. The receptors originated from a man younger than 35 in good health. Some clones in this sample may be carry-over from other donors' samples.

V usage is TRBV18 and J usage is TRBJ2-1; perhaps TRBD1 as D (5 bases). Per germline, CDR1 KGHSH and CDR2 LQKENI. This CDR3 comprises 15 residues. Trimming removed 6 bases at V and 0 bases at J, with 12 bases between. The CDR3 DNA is TGTGCCAGCTCGCTTCAGGGTTTCTCCTACAATGAGCAGTTCTTC. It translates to CASSLQGFSYNEQFF.

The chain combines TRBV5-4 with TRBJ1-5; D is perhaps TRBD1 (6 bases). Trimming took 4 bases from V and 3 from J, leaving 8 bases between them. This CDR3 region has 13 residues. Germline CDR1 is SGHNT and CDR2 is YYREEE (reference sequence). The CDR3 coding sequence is TGTGCCAGCAGCGGGGGCATCAATCAGCCCCAGCATTTT. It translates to CASSGGINQPQHF.

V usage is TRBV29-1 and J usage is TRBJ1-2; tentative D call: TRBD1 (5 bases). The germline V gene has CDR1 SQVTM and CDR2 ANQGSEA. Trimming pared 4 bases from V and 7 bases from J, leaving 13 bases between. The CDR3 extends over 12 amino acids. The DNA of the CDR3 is TGCAGCGTTGGAGGGGCTGGTACTGGCTACACCTTC. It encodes CSVGGAGTGYTF.

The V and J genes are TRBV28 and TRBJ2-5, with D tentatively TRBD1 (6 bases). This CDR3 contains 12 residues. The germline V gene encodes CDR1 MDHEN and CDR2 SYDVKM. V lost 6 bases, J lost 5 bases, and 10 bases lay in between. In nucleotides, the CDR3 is TGTGCCAGCAGCCCAGGGGCGGAGACCCAGTACTTC. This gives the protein CASSPGAETQYF.

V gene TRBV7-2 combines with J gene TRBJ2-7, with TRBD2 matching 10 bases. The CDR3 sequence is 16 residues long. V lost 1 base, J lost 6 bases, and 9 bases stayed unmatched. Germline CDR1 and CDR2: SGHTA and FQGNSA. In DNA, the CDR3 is TGTGCCAGCAGCTTAGTCAGGGCTAGCGGGGGCCGCGAGCAGTACTTC. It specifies CASSLVRASGGREQYF.

The CDR3 DNA reads TGTGCCAGCAGCCCGCCCGGACTAGCAGGACAAGTGAATGAGCAGTTCTTC. As protein: CASSPPGLAGQVNEQFF. The chain couples TRBV5-4 to TRBJ2-1; 8 positions agree with TRBD2. With 4 bases clipped from V and 7 bases from J, the junction kept 16 bases outside the gene matches. The CDR3 loop spans 17 amino acids. In germline, CDR1 is SGHNT, CDR2 YYREEE (reference sequence).

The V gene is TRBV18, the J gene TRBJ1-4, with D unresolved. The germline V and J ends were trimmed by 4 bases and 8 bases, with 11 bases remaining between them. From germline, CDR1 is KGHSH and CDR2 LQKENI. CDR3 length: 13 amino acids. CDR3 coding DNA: TGTGCCAGCTCACGGGAGTATGGCGAAAAACTGTTTTTT. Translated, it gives CASSREYGEKLFF.

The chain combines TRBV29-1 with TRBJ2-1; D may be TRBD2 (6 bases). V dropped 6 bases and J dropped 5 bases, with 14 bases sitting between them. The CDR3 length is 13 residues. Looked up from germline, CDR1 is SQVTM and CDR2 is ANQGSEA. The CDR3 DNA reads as TGCAGCGTGGGGGGTGAGGGCCACAATGAGCAGTTCTTC. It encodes CSVGGEGHNEQFF.